This T cell receptor beta chain was identified in a study of blood T cell repertoires in COVID-19. Across the study: Samples representing acute and convalescent COVID-19 were sourced from the United States, Italy and Spain. From T cells, B-cell-depleted T cells, or PBMCs came the material, which was cDNA or gDNA.

Authors' processing steps: Estimates of nucleated cell counts were drawn from the amplification of reference gene primers. Generated by immunoSEQ multiplex PCR, the TCRdb table keeps only in-frame clones and is missing some. V and J calls and clone size are those listed in that table; D and trimming were worked out from the DNA. The profile shows 400,000 to 550,000 clones, approximately 90% of them singletons. Germline CDR1 reads SGHDT; CDR2 reads YYEEEE. CDR3 size: 16 residues. Trimming at V came to 1 base and at J to 4 bases, leaving 3 bases not matched to a gene. This receptor was taken from a woman between 25 and 40 years old with acute or convalescent COVID-19. V and J are TRBV5-6 and TRBJ2-3; 13 bases line up with TRBD2. Sequencing input: peripheral blood. In DNA, the CDR3 is TGTGCCAGCAGCTTGCTTACTAGCGGGGGGGCAGATACGCAGTATTTT. Its translation is CASSLLTSGGADTQYF.